Listed below are T cell receptor beta chains from one sample, sequenced in a study of T cells in Graves' hyperthyroidism and ophthalmopathy. TCRdb fed the multiplex PCR reads into MiXCR, producing one record per CDR3 protein. The table lists a few hundred thousand distinct CDR3 sequences, around 16% of them singletons. Sequencing was performed on blood. All receptors come from a young woman with Graves' hyperthyroidism. CDR3s include the opening cysteine and the closing phenylalanine or tryptophan. The order of the fields is J gene, D gene, V gene, clone size, CDR3 DNA, CDR3 protein. A D gene is named only where the DNA matches it firmly. Clone sizes are given selectively: once, few, many, or a class where the clone is expanded.

J: TRBJ2-7
D: NA
V: TRBV27
size: NA
DNA: TGTGCCAGCAGTCTAGGGACATCCCCAGGCGAGCAGTACTTC
CDR3: CASSLGTSPGEQYF

J: TRBJ2-3
D: NA
V: TRBV2
size: many
DNA: TGTGCCAGCAGTGACCCTGGACTTGGAGATACGCAGTATTTT
CDR3: CASSDPGLGDTQYF

J: TRBJ1-3
D: TRBD1
V: TRBV2
size: many
DNA: TGTGCCAGCAGCGAAATGCCAACCGGGACAGGGGGCCGAAACACCATATATTTT
CDR3: CASSEMPTGTGGRNTIYF

J: TRBJ2-3
D: NA
V: TRBV6-5
size: NA
DNA: TGTGCCAGCAGTTACATGGGGGCTGGAGATACGCAGTATTTT
CDR3: CASSYMGAGDTQYF

J: TRBJ2-7
D: TRBD1
V: TRBV12-3/TRBV12-4
size: NA
DNA: TGTGCCAGCAGCCCAATACAAGGGGGCTCCGAGCAGTACTTC
CDR3: CASSPIQGGSEQYF

J: TRBJ2-1
D: NA
V: TRBV5-1
size: many
DNA: TGCGCCAGCAGCTTGTTTAGGAATGAGCAGTTCTTC
CDR3: CASSLFRNEQFF

J: TRBJ2-5
D: NA
V: TRBV11-2
size: many
DNA: TGTGCCAGCAGCTTGGGGGGAACTGGGGGGCTATGGCAAGAGACCCAGTACTTC
CDR3: CASSLGGTGGLWQETQYF

J: TRBJ1-1
D: NA
V: TRBV2
size: many
DNA: TGTGCCAGCCGCGTTGGGAACAGGCGGGCTGAAGCTTTCTTT
CDR3: CASRVGNRRAEAFF

J: TRBJ2-3
D: NA
V: TRBV6-1
size: NA
DNA: TGTGCCAGCAGTCCTCTCGCTACACTAGAAGGAACAGATACGCAGTATTTT
CDR3: CASSPLATLEGTDTQYF

J: TRBJ2-7
D: NA
V: TRBV27
size: many
DNA: TGTGCCAGCACCTCAGGGCGTCCTGACGAGCAGTACTTC
CDR3: CASTSGRPDEQYF

J: TRBJ2-1
D: TRBD2
V: TRBV4-1
size: few
DNA: TGCGCCAGCAGCCCTCGGACTAGCGGCAATGAGCAGTTCTTC
CDR3: CASSPRTSGNEQFF

J: TRBJ1-6
D: NA
V: TRBV12-3/TRBV12-4
size: many
DNA: TGTGCCAGCAGTTATCAGGGGAATTCACCCCTCCACTTT
CDR3: CASSYQGNSPLHF

J: TRBJ1-2
D: TRBD1
V: TRBV24-1
size: many
DNA: TGTGCCACCAGTGCAACGAACAGGGGCGGCTACACCTTC
CDR3: CATSATNRGGYTF

J: TRBJ2-1
D: NA
V: TRBV19
size: NA
DNA: TGTGCCAGTAGTATATGGAGGGCGGTTCTCGACAATGAGCAGTTCTTC
CDR3: CASSIWRAVLDNEQFF

J: TRBJ1-5
D: NA
V: TRBV19
size: many
DNA: TGTGCCAGTACGTACGAGGGTCGCAATCAGCCCCAGCATTTT
CDR3: CASTYEGRNQPQHF

J: TRBJ1-1
D: NA
V: TRBV5-1
size: many
DNA: TGCGCCAGCCGACTTGAGGGGAGAAACACTGAAGCTTTCTTT
CDR3: CASRLEGRNTEAFF

J: TRBJ2-1
D: TRBD2
V: TRBV20-1
size: many
DNA: TGCAGTGCTAGTCGCAGCGGGAGGGCCGGGGATGAGCAGTTCTTC
CDR3: CSASRSGRAGDEQFF

J: TRBJ1-1
D: NA
V: TRBV11-2
size: many
DNA: TGTGCCAGCAGCACATACCCGGCCCATAGGGAGAACACTGAAGCTTTCTTT
CDR3: CASSTYPAHRENTEAFF

J: TRBJ2-1
D: TRBD1
V: TRBV24-1
size: NA
DNA: TGTGCCACCAGTGAGCCCGGACAGGGGCTAGACAATGAGCAGTTCTTC
CDR3: CATSEPGQGLDNEQFF

J: TRBJ2-1
D: NA
V: TRBV6-2/TRBV6-3
size: NA
DNA: TGTGCCAGCATTTTCCGGGACTCGAACAATGAGCAGTTCTTC
CDR3: CASIFRDSNNEQFF

J: TRBJ1-5
D: TRBD1
V: TRBV6-1
size: few
DNA: TGTGCCAGCAGGATGGGACAGCATAGCAATCAGCCCCAGCATTTT
CDR3: CASRMGQHSNQPQHF

J: TRBJ2-7
D: TRBD1
V: TRBV29-1
size: few
DNA: TGCAGCGTAGCTGGGACAGACGAGCAGTACTTC
CDR3: CSVAGTDEQYF

J: TRBJ2-5
D: NA
V: TRBV20-1
size: many
DNA: TGCAGTGCTGGTATACCCGGAGAGACCCAGTACTTC
CDR3: CSAGIPGETQYF

J: TRBJ1-2
D: TRBD1
V: TRBV18
size: NA
DNA: TGTGCCAGCTCACCCTCGGACAGGGCGGGCTATGGCTACACCTTC
CDR3: CASSPSDRAGYGYTF

J: TRBJ1-2
D: NA
V: TRBV19
size: few
DNA: TGTGCCGTATCCCTCGGGGCTGTGAACTATGGCTACACCTTC
CDR3: CAVSLGAVNYGYTF

J: TRBJ2-2
D: NA
V: TRBV11-2
size: many
DNA: TGTGCCAGCAGCTTAGTAGGATTGGTGACCGGGGAGCTGTTTTTT
CDR3: CASSLVGLVTGELFF

J: TRBJ2-1
D: TRBD1
V: TRBV20-1
size: few
DNA: TGCAGTGCTAGAGATCTCATGGGACAGGGGGACAATGAGCAGTTCTTC
CDR3: CSARDLMGQGDNEQFF

J: TRBJ1-1
D: NA
V: TRBV4-2
size: NA
DNA: TGTGCCAGCAGCCAGTTGAAATCCATGAACACTGAAGCTTTCTTT
CDR3: CASSQLKSMNTEAFF

J: TRBJ2-3
D: TRBD1
V: TRBV20-1
size: NA
DNA: TGCAGTGCTAGACTCGGACAGGGTGGCGCAGATACGCAGTATTTT
CDR3: CSARLGQGGADTQYF

J: TRBJ2-7
D: NA
V: TRBV24-1
size: NA
DNA: TGTGCCACCACAAGGGAGCAGTACTTC
CDR3: CATTREQYF